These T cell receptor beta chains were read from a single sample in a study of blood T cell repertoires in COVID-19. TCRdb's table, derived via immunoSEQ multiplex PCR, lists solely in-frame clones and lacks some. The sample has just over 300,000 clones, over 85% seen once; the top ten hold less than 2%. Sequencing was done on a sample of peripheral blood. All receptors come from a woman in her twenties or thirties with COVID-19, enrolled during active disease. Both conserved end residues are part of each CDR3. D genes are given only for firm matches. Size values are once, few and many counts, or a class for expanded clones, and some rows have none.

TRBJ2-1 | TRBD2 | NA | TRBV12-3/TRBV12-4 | TGTGCCAGCAGAACTCGGGGGGGCCGAGAGCAGTTCTTC | CASRTRGGREQFF
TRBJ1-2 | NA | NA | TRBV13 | TGTGCCAGCAGCTTCCATCCGTCCGGTTCGGGGGGCTACACCTTC | CASSFHPSGSGGYTF
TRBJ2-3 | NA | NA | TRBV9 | TGTGCCAGCAGCCCAGACGACAGCTACACAGATACGCAGTATTTT | CASSPDDSYTDTQYF
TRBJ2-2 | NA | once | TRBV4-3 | TGCGCCAGCAGCCAAGTAGCCGGGGAGCTGTTTTTT | CASSQVAGELFF
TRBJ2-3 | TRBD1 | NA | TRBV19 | TGTGCCAGTAGCCTGGACAGGGGAGGTGATACGCAGTATTTT | CASSLDRGGDTQYF
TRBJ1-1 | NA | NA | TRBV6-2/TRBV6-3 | TGTGCCAGCAGTTACCGGCAGGCAAACACTGAAGCTTTCTTT | CASSYRQANTEAFF
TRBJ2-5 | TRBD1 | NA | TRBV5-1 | TGCGCCAGCAGCGGAGGGACAGGGGGCTACCAAGAGACCCAGTACTTC | CASSGGTGGYQETQYF
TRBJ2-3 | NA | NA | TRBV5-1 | TGCGCCAGCAGCCAGGGCACCCGCACAGATACGCAGTATTTT | CASSQGTRTDTQYF
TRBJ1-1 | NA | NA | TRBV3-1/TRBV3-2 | TGTGCCAGCAGCCAAGGGATCGACAGGCTGTACACTGAAGCTTTCTTT | CASSQGIDRLYTEAFF
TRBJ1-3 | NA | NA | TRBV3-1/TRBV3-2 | TGTGCCAGCAGCCAAGCTTACCTTCTTGGGGGGGATGGAAACACCATATATTTT | CASSQAYLLGGDGNTIYF
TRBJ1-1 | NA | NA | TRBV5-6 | TGTGCCAGCAGCTTGGAAGCTATGAACACTGAAGCTTTCTTT | CASSLEAMNTEAFF
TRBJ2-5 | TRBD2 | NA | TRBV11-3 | TGTGCCAGCAGCTTCGCGGGGGTTCTGCAGGAGACCCAGTACTTC | CASSFAGVLQETQYF
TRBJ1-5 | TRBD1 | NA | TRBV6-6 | TGTGCCAGCAGTTCACTACCGGGACAGGGTTATCAGCCCCAGCATTTT | CASSSLPGQGYQPQHF
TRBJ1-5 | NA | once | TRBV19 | TGTGCCAGTAGGTTCGCGGGGAGAGGGGAGCGCAATCAGCCCCAGCATTTT | CASRFAGRGERNQPQHF
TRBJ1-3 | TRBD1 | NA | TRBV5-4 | TGTGCCAGCAGCCAGGGAGGGACAGGGGACGGAAACACCATATATTTT | CASSQGGTGDGNTIYF
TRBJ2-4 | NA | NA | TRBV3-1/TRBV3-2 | TGTGCCAGCAGCCCGTCAGGGGAGAGAGCCAAAAACATTCAGTACTTC | CASSPSGERAKNIQYF